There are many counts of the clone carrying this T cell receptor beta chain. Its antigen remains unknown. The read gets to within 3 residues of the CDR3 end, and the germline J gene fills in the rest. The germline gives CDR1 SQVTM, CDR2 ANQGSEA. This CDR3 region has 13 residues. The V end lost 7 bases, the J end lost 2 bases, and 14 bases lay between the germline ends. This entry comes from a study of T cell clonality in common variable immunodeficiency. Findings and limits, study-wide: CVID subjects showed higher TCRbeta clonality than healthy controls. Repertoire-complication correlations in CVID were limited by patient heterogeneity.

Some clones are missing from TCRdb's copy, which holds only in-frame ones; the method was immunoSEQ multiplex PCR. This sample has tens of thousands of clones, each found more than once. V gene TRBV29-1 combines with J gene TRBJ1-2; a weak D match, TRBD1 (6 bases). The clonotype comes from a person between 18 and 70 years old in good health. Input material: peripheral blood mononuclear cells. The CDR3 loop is CSARTETNYGYTF. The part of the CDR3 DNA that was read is TGCAGCGCCCGGACAGAGACCAACTATGGC.